The rows below give T cell receptor beta chains drawn from one sample of a study of Graves' ophthalmopathy and Graves' hyperthyroidism. TCRdb re-called the multiplex PCR reads through MiXCR, storing one row per CDR3 protein. Among about 370,000 distinct CDR3 sequences listed, roughly 17% were seen once. Source material: peripheral blood. The receptors come from an adult woman with stable Graves' hyperthyroidism. Each CDR3 is given with its conserved first and last residue.

v_gene	j_gene	CDR3aa
TRBV27	TRBJ2-6	CATLSGRASGANVLTF
TRBV29-1	TRBJ2-4	CSVWGISGQENIQYF
TRBV12-3/TRBV12-4	TRBJ2-7	CASSWVGGGYEQHF
TRBV30	TRBJ1-5	CAWSPGQGFNQPQHF
TRBV20-1	TRBJ1-1	CSASKQGWTEAFF
TRBV29-1	TRBJ2-5	CSSQGRWETQYF
TRBV19	TRBJ2-7	CASSIGTLTYEQYF
TRBV4-1	TRBJ2-5	CASSQRGTSGSQLLETQYF
TRBV28	TRBJ1-5	CASSGTGEVGYSNQPQHF
TRBV4-3	TRBJ2-7	CATGHGDEQYF
TRBV11-1	TRBJ2-7	CASSPTPRYEQYF
TRBV7-6	TRBJ1-5	CASTSPDQPQHF
TRBV20-1	TRBJ2-2	CSAALTGTGELFF
TRBV5-6	TRBJ2-5	CASSVRSTGGEETQYF
TRBV20-1	TRBJ1-2	CSANSRRSDNYGYTF
TRBV4-3	TRBJ2-4	CASSQDTLMSSGRKNIQYF
TRBV12-3/TRBV12-4	TRBJ2-7	CASSRLAGYEQYF
TRBV19	TRBJ2-5	CASSDMTASQETQYF
TRBV11-2	TRBJ2-5	CASSLMTGEETQYF
TRBV6-5	TRBJ2-4	CASSYSGGAAKNIQYF
TRBV10-3	TRBJ2-2	CAISDRGENTGELFF
TRBV12-3/TRBV12-4	TRBJ2-5	CASSLGSQGMETQYF
TRBV12-3/TRBV12-4	TRBJ1-5	CASRTGGRLSNQPQHF